A selection of T cell receptor beta chains follows, all from one sample in a study of regulatory T cells in long-lasting Graves disease. Via MiXCR, TCRdb re-called the multiplex PCR reads, giving one row per CDR3 protein. The sample has a few hundred thousand distinct CDR3 sequences; 15% to 20% are singletons. The sample was also reused in another study, on T cells in Graves' hyperthyroidism and ophthalmopathy.

The source was peripheral blood mononuclear cells (PBMCs), collected at new diagnosis, from a patient treated with antithyroid drugs. The source is a woman aged 25-40 years with Graves disease. The CDR3 runs from the conserved cysteine through the conserved F or W. A D gene is named only where the DNA matches it firmly. The size entry is marked missing in some rows and otherwise reads once, few, many or a size class.

CDR3 protein: CASSEVKDTQYF
CDR3 DNA: TGTGCCAGCAGTGAAGTGAAGGATACGCAGTATTTT
V gene: TRBV6-1
J gene: TRBJ2-3
clone size: many
D gene: NA

CDR3 protein: CASSPTTGQGYGELFF
CDR3 DNA: TGTGCCAGCAGCCCAACGACCGGACAGGGGTACGGGGAGCTGTTTTTT
V gene: TRBV9
J gene: TRBJ2-2
clone size: NA
D gene: TRBD1

CDR3 protein: CASRALSTDTQYF
CDR3 DNA: TGTGCCAGTCGGGCGCTCAGCACAGATACGCAGTATTTT
V gene: TRBV19
J gene: TRBJ2-3
clone size: many
D gene: NA

CDR3 protein: CASSDSPGEKLFF
CDR3 DNA: TGTGCCAGCAGTGACTCGCCGGGTGAAAAACTGTTTTTT
V gene: TRBV6-4
J gene: TRBJ1-4
clone size: few
D gene: NA

CDR3 protein: CASILDRDGHCEAFF
CDR3 DNA: TGTGCCAGCATCCTGGACAGGGACGGTCACTGTGAAGCTTTCTTT
V gene: TRBV28
J gene: TRBJ1-1
clone size: many
D gene: TRBD1

CDR3 protein: CASRDMGGALNEKLFF
CDR3 DNA: TGTGCCAGTAGAGATATGGGTGGGGCCCTTAATGAAAAACTGTTTTTT
V gene: TRBV19
J gene: TRBJ1-4
clone size: NA
D gene: NA

CDR3 protein: CASSFEWDGNTIYF
CDR3 DNA: TGTGCCAGCAGCTTCGAATGGGATGGAAACACCATATATTTT
V gene: TRBV7-9
J gene: TRBJ1-3
clone size: many
D gene: NA

CDR3 protein: CSGGSAGTYEQYF
CDR3 DNA: TGCAGTGGAGGCTCTGCGGGTACCTACGAGCAGTACTTC
V gene: TRBV20-1
J gene: TRBJ2-7
clone size: many
D gene: NA

CDR3 protein: CASSLPAFEQFF
CDR3 DNA: TGTGCCAGCAGTTTACCGGCGTTTGAGCAGTTCTTC
V gene: TRBV28
J gene: TRBJ2-1
clone size: NA
D gene: NA

CDR3 protein: CSARRDRVLFNEQFF
CDR3 DNA: TGCAGTGCCCGAAGGGACAGGGTACTGTTCAATGAGCAGTTCTTC
V gene: TRBV20-1
J gene: TRBJ2-1
clone size: many
D gene: TRBD1

CDR3 protein: CASSLGGGGPYGETQYF
CDR3 DNA: TGTGCCAGCAGCTTAGGCGGCGGGGGGCCCTACGGTGAGACCCAGTACTTC
V gene: TRBV7-2
J gene: TRBJ2-5
clone size: NA
D gene: TRBD2

CDR3 protein: CATSRDTGSHGNTIYF
CDR3 DNA: TGTGCCACCAGCAGAGATACAGGGTCTCACGGAAACACCATATATTTT
V gene: TRBV15
J gene: TRBJ1-3
clone size: few
D gene: NA

CDR3 protein: CAIGRLLSGANVLTF
CDR3 DNA: TGTGCCATCGGGAGGCTCTTGTCTGGGGCCAACGTCCTGACTTTC
V gene: TRBV27
J gene: TRBJ2-6
clone size: NA
D gene: TRBD2